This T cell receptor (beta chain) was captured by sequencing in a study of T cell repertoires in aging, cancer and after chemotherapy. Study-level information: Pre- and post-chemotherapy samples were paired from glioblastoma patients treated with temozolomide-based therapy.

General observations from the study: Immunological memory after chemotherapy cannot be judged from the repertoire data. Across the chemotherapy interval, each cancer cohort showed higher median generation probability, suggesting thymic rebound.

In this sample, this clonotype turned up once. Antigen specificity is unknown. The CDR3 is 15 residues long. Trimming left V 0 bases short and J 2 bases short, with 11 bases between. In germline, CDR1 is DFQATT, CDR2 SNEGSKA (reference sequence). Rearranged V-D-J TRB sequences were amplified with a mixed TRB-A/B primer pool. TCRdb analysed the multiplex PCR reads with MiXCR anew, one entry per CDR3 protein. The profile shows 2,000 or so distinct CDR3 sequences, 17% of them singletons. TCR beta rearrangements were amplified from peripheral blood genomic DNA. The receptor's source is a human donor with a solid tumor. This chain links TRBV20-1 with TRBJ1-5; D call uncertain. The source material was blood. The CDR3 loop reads CSARESGIGNQPQHF. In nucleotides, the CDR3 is TGCAGTGCTAGAGAATCGGGGATCGGCAATCAGCCCCAGCATTTT.